What follows is one T cell receptor beta chain and its context. No cognate antigen has been identified for it. Base qualities are not at hand, and no much larger clone is one base apart. These data are taken from a study of blood T cell repertoires in COVID-19 (dated by TCRdb to 2020 to 2021). General notes on the study: The collaborator samples originated in the United States, Italy and Spain and spanned the acute and convalescent phases of COVID-19. Where available, HLA class I and class II types were obtained from metadata supplied by the sample provider rather than from assay-based typing. Subjects who had been exposed to COVID-19, were actively infected with it, or had recovered from it provided the deeply sampled blood TCRbeta repertoires that made up the dataset. The repertoires were released in a freely available public database intended as a resource for research on the immune response to SARS-CoV-2. Nearly every sample came with metadata listing a de-identified subject ID, COVID-19 status, age in years and sex. The samples were drawn from two sources: the first 160 participants of the ongoing ImmuneRACE study, and fewer than 1,500 subjects contributed by 6 global collaborators. The material from the prospective study consisted of cDNA or gDNA derived from T cells, B-cell-depleted T cells, or PBMCs. What the work shows at the level of the full study, not this receptor alone: How much clinical and demographic metadata was included differed by source and by participant, and the metadata was provided uncurated.

The CDR3 numbers 15 residues from cysteine through phenylalanine. CDR3 DNA only is kept here, 45 bases in frame from base 1. From the germline V gene, CDR1 is MDHEN and CDR2 is SYDVKM. V loses 6 bases at its end and J loses 2 bases; junction bases beyond the gene matches: 9. The immunoSEQ Assay, a bias-controlled multiplex PCR, was used to amplify TCRbeta CDR3 regions from genomic DNA. In the authors' own workflow: The number of nucleated cells in each sample was estimated by amplification of reference gene primers within the assay. Sequence reads were collapsed and filtered to measure the absolute abundance of every unique TCRbeta CDR3 rearrangement. For each sample, productive Simpson clonality was calculated as the square root of Simpson's diversity index over productive rearrangements. What TCRdb holds here is the immuneACCESS table cut down to in-frame rearrangements. Part of the clones is not present; checked against another copy, under half of the missing clones reflect an unresolved V gene, and the others are unexplained. The V and J calls and clone size are taken from that table; D and trimming were inferred from the DNA. The sample records some 95,000 clones, roughly nine tenths of which are singletons. Of the sample, around 2% falls within the top ten clones.

Whole blood was collected in K2EDTA tubes by collaborating institutions according to the institutions' own protocols. For TCRbeta analysis, collaborator samples were shipped as frozen whole blood, as isolated PBMCs, or as DNA extracted from either sample type. The sequencing sample was made of peripheral blood. The rearranged chain carries TRBV28 and TRBJ2-7, and 8 junction bases match TRBD1. The sequence came from a human donor with active COVID-19. The donor label of this sample is uncertain. The CDR3 corresponds to CASSPWTGTPYEQYF. In nucleotides, the sequence is TGTGCCAGCAGCCCCTGGACAGGGACGCCCTACGAGCAGTACTTC.